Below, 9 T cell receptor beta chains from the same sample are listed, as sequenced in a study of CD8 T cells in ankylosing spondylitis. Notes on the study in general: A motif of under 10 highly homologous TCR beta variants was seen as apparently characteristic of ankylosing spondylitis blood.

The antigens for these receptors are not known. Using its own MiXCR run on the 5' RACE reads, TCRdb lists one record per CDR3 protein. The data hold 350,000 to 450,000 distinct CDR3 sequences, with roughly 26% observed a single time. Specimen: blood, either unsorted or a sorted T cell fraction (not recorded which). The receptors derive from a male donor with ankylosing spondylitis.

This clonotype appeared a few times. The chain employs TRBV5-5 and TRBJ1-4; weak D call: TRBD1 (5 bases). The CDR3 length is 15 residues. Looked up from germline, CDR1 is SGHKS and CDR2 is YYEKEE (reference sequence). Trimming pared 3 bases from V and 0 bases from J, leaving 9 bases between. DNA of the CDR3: TGTGCCAGCAGCTCGCAGGGAGCAACTAATGAAAAACTGTTTTTT. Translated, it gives CASSSQGATNEKLFF.

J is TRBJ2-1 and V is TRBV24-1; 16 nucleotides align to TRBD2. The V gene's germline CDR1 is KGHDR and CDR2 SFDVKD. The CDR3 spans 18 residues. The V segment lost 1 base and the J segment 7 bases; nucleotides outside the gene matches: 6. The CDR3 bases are TGTGCCACCAGTGATTTACAGGGACTAGCGGGAGGGGGGAATGAGCAGTTCTTC. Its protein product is CATSDLQGLAGGGNEQFF.

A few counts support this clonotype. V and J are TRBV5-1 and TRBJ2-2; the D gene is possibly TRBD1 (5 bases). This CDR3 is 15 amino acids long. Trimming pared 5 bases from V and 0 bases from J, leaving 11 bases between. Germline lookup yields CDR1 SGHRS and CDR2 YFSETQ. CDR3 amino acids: CASSFDSPNTGELFF. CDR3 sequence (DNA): TGCGCCAGCAGTTTTGACAGCCCGAACACCGGGGAGCTGTTTTTT.

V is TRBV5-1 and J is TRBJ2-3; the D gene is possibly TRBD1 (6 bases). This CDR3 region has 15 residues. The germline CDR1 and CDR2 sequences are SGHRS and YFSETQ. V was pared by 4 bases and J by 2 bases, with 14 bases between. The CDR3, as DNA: TGCGCCAGCAGCACCCGGGACACCAACACAGATACGCAGTATTTT. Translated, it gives CASSTRDTNTDTQYF.

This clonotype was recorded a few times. The CDR3 is CSVTGTSGYNEQFF. The CDR3 region has the DNA TGCAGCGTTACCGGGACTAGCGGTTACAATGAGCAGTTCTTC. The chain joins TRBV29-1 to TRBJ2-1; 11 bases line up with TRBD2. The junction had 4 bases not matched to a gene; V was cut back by 5 bases and J by 4 bases. CDR1 is SQVTM and CDR2 is ANQGSEA in the germline V gene. CDR3 length: 14 residues.

CDR3 DNA sequence: TGTGCCAGCAGCGTGAGTAGCGTAATACCAGATACGCAGTATTTT. This gives the protein CASSVSSVIPDTQYF. The chain employs TRBV7-9 and TRBJ2-3, with a weak D call TRBD2 (5 bases). CDR1 and CDR2 from the germline V gene are SEHNR and FQNEAQ (reference sequence). The V end lost 5 bases, the J end lost 4 bases, and 16 bases lay between the germline ends. The CDR3 runs 15 residues.

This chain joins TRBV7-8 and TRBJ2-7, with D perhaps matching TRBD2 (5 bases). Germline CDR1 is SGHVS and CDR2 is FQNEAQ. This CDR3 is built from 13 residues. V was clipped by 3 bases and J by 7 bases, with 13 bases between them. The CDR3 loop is CASSFSREGEQYV. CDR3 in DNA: TGTGCCAGCAGCTTTAGTCGGGAAGGTGAGCAGTACGTC.

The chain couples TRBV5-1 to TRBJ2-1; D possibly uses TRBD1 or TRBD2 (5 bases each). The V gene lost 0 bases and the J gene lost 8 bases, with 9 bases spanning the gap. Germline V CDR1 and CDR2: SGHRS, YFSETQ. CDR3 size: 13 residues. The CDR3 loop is CASSLVGTDEQFF. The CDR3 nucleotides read TGCGCCAGCAGCTTGGTAGGGACCGATGAGCAGTTCTTC.

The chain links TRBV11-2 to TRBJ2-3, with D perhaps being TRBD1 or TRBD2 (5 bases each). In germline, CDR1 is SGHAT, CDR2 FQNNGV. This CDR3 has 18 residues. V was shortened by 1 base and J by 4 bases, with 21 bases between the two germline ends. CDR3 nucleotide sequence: TGTGCCAGCAGCTTAGGAAGGCCGGGGCGGATGACGGCAGATACGCAGTATTTT. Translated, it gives CASSLGRPGRMTADTQYF.